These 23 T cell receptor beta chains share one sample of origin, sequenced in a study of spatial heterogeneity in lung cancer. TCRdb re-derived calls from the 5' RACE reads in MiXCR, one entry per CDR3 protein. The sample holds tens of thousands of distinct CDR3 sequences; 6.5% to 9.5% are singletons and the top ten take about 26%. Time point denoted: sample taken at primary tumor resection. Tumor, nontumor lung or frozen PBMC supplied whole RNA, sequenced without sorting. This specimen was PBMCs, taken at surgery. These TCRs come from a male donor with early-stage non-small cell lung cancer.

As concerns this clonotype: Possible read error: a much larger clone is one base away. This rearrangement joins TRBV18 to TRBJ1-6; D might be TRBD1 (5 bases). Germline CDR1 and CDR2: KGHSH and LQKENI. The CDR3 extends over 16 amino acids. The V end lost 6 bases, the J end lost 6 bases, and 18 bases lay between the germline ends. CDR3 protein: CASSPRQRTSNSPLHF. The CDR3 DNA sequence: TGTGCCAGCTCGCCGAGACAGCGAACTTCTAATTCACCCCTCCACTTT.

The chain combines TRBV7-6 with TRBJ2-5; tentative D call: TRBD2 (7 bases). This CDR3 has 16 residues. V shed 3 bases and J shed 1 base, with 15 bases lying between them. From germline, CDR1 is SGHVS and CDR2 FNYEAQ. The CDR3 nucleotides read TGTGCCAGCAGCTTGCACGGGGGGCCGTCCCAAGAGACCCAGTACTTC. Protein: CASSLHGGPSQETQYF.

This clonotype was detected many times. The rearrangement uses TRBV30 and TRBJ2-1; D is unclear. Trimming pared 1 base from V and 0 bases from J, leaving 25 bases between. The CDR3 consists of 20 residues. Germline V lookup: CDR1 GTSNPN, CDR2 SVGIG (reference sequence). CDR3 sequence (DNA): TGTGCCTGGAGTGGAGGATATGTTGGGCCTACTCTTCGCTCCTACAATGAGCAGTTCTTC. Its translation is CAWSGGYVGPTLRSYNEQFF.

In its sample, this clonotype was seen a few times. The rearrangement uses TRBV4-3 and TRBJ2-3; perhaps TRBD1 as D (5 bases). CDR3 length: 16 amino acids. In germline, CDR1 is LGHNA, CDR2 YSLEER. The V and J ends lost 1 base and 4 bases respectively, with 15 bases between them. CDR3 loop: CASSQGFVRGADTQYF. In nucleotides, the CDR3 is TGCGCCAGCAGCCAAGGGTTCGTAAGGGGCGCAGATACGCAGTATTTT.

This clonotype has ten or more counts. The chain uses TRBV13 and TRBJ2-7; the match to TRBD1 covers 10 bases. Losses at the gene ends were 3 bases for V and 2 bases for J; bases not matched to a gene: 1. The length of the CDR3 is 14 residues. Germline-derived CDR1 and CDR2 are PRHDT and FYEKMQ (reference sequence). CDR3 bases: TGTGCCAGCAGCTTTGGGACAGGGGCCTACGAGCAGTACTTC. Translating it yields CASSFGTGAYEQYF.

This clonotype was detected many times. The CDR3, as DNA: TGTGCCAGCAGTTTATACAGGGGGCCCAATGAGCAGTTCTTC. Translated, it gives CASSLYRGPNEQFF. This chain joins TRBV28 and TRBJ2-1, with 9 bases lining up with TRBD1. V shed 1 base, J shed 6 bases, and the junction held 1 base outside the gene matches. Germline V gene data show CDR1 as MDHEN and CDR2 as SYDVKM. The CDR3 extends over 14 amino acids.

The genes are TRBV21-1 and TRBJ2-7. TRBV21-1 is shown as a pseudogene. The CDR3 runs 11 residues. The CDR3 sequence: CASSSSGEQYF. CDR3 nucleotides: TGTGCCAGCAGCTCAAGCGGCGAGCAGTACTTC.

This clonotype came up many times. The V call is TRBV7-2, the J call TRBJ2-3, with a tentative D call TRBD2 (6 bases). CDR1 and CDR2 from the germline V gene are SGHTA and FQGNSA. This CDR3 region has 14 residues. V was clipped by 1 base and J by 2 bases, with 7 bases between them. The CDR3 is CASSLGTNTDTQYF. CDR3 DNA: TGTGCCAGCAGCTTAGGGACTAACACAGATACGCAGTATTTT.

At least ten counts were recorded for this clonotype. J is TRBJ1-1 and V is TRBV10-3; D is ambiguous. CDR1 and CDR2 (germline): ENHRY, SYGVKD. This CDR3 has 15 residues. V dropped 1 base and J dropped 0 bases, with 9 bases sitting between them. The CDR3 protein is CAISEFGLVNTEAFF. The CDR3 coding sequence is TGTGCCATCAGTGAGTTTGGCCTTGTGAACACTGAAGCTTTCTTT.

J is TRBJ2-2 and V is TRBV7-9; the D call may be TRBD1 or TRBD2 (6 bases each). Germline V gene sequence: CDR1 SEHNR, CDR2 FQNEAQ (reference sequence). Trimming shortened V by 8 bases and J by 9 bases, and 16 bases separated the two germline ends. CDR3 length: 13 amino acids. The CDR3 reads CASQMGGMRELFF. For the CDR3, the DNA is TGTGCCAGCCAAATGGGGGGCATGAGGGAGCTGTTTTTT. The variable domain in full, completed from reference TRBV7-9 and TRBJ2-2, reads DTGVSQNPRHKITKRGQNVTFRCDPISEHNRLYWYRQTLGQGPEFLTYFQNEAQLEKSRLLSDRFSAERPKGSFSTLEIQRTEQGDSAMYLCASQMGGMRELFFGEGSRLTVL.

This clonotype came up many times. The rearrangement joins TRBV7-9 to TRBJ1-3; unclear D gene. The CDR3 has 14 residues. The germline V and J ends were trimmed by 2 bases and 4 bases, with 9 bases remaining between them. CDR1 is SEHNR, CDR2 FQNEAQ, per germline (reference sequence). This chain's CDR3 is CASSLTGEGNTIYF. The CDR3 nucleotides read TGTGCCAGCAGCTTAACGGGAGAAGGAAACACCATATATTTT.

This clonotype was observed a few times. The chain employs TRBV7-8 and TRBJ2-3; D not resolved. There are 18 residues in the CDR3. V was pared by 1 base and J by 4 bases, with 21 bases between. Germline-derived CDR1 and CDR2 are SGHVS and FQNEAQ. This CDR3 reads CASSLEAAGSVRADTQYF. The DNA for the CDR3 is TGTGCCAGCAGCTTAGAGGCGGCTGGGTCGGTCCGGGCAGATACGCAGTATTTT.

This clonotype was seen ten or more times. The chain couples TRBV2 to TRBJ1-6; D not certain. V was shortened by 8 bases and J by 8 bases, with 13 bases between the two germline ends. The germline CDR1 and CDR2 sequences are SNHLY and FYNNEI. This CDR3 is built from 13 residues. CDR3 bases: TGTGCCAGCTCTTACGATCGGGATTCACCCCTCCACTTT. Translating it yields CASSYDRDSPLHF.

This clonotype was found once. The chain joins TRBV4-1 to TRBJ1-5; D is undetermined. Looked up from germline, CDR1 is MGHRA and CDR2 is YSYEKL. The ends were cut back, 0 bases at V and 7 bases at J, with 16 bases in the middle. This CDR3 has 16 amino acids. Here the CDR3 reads CASSQDWAVFGQPQHF. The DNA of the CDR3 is TGCGCCAGCAGCCAAGACTGGGCAGTCTTCGGACAGCCCCAGCATTTT.

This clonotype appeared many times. CDR3 bases: TGTGCCAGCAGCTTACGCACCCGGGCGGATTCTAGCACAGATACGCAGTATTTT. The encoded protein is CASSLRTRADSSTDTQYF. This rearrangement joins TRBV7-8 to TRBJ2-3; D remains ambiguous. V dropped 2 bases and J dropped 0 bases, with 18 bases sitting between them. Germline V gene data show CDR1 as SGHVS and CDR2 as FQNEAQ. This CDR3 is built from 18 residues.

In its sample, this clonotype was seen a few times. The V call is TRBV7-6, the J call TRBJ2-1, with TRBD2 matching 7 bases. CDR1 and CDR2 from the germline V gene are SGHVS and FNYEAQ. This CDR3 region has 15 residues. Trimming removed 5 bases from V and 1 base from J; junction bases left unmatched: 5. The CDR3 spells CASSIREGSYNEQFF. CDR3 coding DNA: TGTGCCAGCAGCATCAGGGAGGGATCCTACAATGAGCAGTTCTTC.

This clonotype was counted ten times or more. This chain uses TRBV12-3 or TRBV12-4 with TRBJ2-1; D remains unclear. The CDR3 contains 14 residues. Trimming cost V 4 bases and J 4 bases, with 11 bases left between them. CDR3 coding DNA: TGTGCCAGCAGTTGGGGAAGCTTTTACAATGAGCAGTTCTTC. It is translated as CASSWGSFYNEQFF.

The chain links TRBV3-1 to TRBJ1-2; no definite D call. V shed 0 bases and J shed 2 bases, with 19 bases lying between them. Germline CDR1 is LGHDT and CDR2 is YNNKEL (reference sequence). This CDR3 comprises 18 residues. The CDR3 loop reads CASSQDWSVGRYNYGYTF. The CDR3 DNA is TGTGCCAGCAGCCAAGATTGGAGCGTAGGACGGTACAACTATGGCTACACCTTC.

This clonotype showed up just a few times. The CDR3: CASSEVGGETQYF. As DNA, the CDR3 is TGCGCCAGCAGTGAGGTTGGAGGAGAGACCCAGTACTTC. This chain connects TRBV10-2 to TRBJ2-5; perhaps TRBD2 as D (5 bases). With 2 bases removed from V and 4 bases from J, the gap between germline ends came to 8 bases. The CDR3 has 13 residues. Germline values: CDR1 WSHSY, CDR2 SAAADI.

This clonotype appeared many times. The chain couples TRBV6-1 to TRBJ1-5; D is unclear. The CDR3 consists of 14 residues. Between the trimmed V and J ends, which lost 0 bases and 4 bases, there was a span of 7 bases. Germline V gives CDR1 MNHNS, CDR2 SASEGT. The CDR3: CASSEAPGNQPQHF. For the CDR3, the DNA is TGTGCCAGCAGTGAAGCGCCCGGGAATCAGCCCCAGCATTTT.

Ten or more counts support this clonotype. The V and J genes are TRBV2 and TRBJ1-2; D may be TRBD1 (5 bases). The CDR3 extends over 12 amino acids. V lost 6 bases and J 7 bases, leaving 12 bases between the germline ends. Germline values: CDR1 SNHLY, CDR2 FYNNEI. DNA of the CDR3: TGTGCCAGCAGGGACACGGGAGGTGGCTACACCTTC. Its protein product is CASRDTGGGYTF.

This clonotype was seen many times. CDR3: CASSLPGQGRWQPQHF. Written as DNA, the CDR3 is TGTGCCAGCAGTTTGCCGGGACAGGGACGGTGGCAGCCCCAGCATTTT. V and J are TRBV28 and TRBJ1-5; 9 bases fit TRBD1. This CDR3 spans 16 amino acids. The V and J ends lost 3 bases and 7 bases, in that order; junction bases with no gene match: 10. Germline V gene lookup returns CDR1 MDHEN and CDR2 SYDVKM.

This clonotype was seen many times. The CDR3 region is CASSHVPGLVDEQFF. CDR3 nucleotide sequence: TGTGCCAGCAGCCACGTCCCGGGACTAGTTGATGAGCAGTTCTTC. V usage is TRBV2 and J usage is TRBJ2-1; 8 nucleotides line up with TRBD2. Per germline, CDR1 SNHLY and CDR2 FYNNEI. This CDR3 spans 15 amino acids. The ends lost 6 bases at V and 8 bases at J; junction bases unmatched: 12.